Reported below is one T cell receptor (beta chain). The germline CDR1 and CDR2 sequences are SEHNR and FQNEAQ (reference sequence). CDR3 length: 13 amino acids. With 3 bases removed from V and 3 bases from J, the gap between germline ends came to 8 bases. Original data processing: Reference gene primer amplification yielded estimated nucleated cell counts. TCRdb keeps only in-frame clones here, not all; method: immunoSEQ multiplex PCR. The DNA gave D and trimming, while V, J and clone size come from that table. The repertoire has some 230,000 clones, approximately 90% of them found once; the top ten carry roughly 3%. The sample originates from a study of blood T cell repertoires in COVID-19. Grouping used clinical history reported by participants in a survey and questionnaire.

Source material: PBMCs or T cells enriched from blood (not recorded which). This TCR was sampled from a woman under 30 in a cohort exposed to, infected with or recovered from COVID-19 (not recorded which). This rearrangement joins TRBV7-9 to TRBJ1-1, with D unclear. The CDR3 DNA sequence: TGTGCCAGCAGCTTGGCGGGAGACACTGAAGCTTTCTTT. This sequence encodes CASSLAGDTEAFF. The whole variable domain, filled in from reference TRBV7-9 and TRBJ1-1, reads DTGVSQNPRHKITKRGQNVTFRCDPISEHNRLYWYRQTLGQGPEFLTYFQNEAQLEKSRLLSDRFSAERPKGSFSTLEIQRTEQGDSAMYLCASSLAGDTEAFFGQGTRLTVV.